What follows are 10 T cell receptor beta chains derived from one specimen sequenced in a study of T cell responses to AZD1222 COVID-19 vaccine. The table came from immunoSEQ multiplex PCR; TCRdb's copy has only in-frame clones and leaves some out. The table lists some 91,000 clones, more than 90% of them singletons. Specimen: peripheral blood, collected on day 0 of AZD1222 vaccination. All receptors come from an adult in good health.

The J gene is TRBJ1-3, the V gene TRBV18; D is unresolved. CDR3 size: 15 residues. CDR1 and CDR2 from the germline V gene are KGHSH and LQKENI. Trimming left V 2 bases short and J 0 bases short, with 8 bases between. The CDR3 DNA reads TGTGCCAGCTCACCATCGGGTGACTCTGGAAACACCATATATTTT. It yields the protein CASSPSGDSGNTIYF.

This clone has more than one count but fewer than ten. The chain combines TRBV6-4 with TRBJ1-5; 7 positions match TRBD1. Germline CDR1 and CDR2: MRHNA and SNTAGT. Trimming removed 4 bases from V and 7 bases from J; junction bases left unmatched: 10. The CDR3 contains 15 residues. DNA of the CDR3: TGTGCCAGCAGTGTCACAGGGGATGCGGGCCAGCCCCAGCATTTT. Translation: CASSVTGDAGQPQHF.

The CDR3 loop reads CASSLNGPDGTTNEKLFF. CDR3 in DNA: TGCGCCAGCAGCTTGAACGGGCCAGACGGAACTACTAATGAAAAACTGTTTTTT. The chain has TRBV5-1 and TRBJ1-4; no clear D. This CDR3 contains 18 residues. Germline V gives CDR1 SGHRS, CDR2 YFSETQ. V gave up 1 base and J gave up 2 bases, with 18 bases separating them.

This sequence joins TRBV5-6 and TRBJ1-5; TRBD1 agrees at 7 bases. CDR1 and CDR2 (germline): SGHDT, YYEEEE. V shed 4 bases, J shed 5 bases, and the junction held 6 bases outside the gene matches. The CDR3 is made up of 14 amino acids. The CDR3 DNA sequence: TGTGCCAGCAGCCTACAGGGGCCCGATCAGCCCCAGCATTTT. Its protein product is CASSLQGPDQPQHF.

The V and J genes are TRBV19 and TRBJ1-3; D ambiguous. Germline values: CDR1 LNHDA, CDR2 SQIVND (reference sequence). The CDR3 sequence is 16 residues long. The V end was cut by 5 bases, the J end by 0 bases, with 14 bases between. The CDR3 nucleotides read TGTGCCAGTAGTGCGCTCGGGCGCTTCTCTGGAAACACCATATATTTT. Amino acids: CASSALGRFSGNTIYF.

The chain employs TRBV19 and TRBJ2-6; 8 bases align to TRBD1. CDR3 length equals 18 residues. The germline gives CDR1 LNHDA, CDR2 SQIVND (reference sequence). J gave up 0 bases and V 4 bases, and 8 bases lay outside the gene matches. The CDR3 region is CASSTTGQVHSGANVLTF. The CDR3 nucleotides are TGTGCCAGTAGTACGACGGGACAGGTCCACTCTGGGGCCAACGTCCTGACTTTC.

The rearrangement uses TRBV24-1 and TRBJ2-1; tentative D call: TRBD2 (6 bases). The V gene lost 7 bases and the J gene lost 10 bases, with 10 bases spanning the gap. Germline-derived CDR1 and CDR2 are KGHDR and SFDVKD. The CDR3 extends over 11 amino acids. The CDR3 here is CATSLREEQFF. CDR3 bases: TGTGCCACCAGCCTTCGGGAGGAGCAGTTCTTC.

The rearrangement links TRBV19 to TRBJ2-7, with D perhaps TRBD2 (6 bases). CDR1 is LNHDA and CDR2 is SQIVND in the germline V gene (reference sequence). This CDR3 is 13 amino acids long. V dropped 5 bases and J dropped 3 bases, with 11 bases sitting between them. CDR3: CASSSAGFYEQYF. CDR3 sequence (DNA): TGTGCCAGTAGTTCGGCGGGATTCTACGAGCAGTACTTC. The whole variable domain, remainder taken from reference TRBV19 and TRBJ2-7, is DGGITQSPKYLFRKEGQNVTLSCEQNLNHDAMYWYRQDPGQGLRLIYYSQIVNDFQKGDIAEGYSVSREKKESFPLTVTSAQKNPTAFYLCASSSAGFYEQYFGPGTRLTVT.

Regarding this clone: Other DNA sequences in the same sample also yield this CDR3. The chain joins TRBV19 to TRBJ1-5; a possible D gene is TRBD1 (5 bases). The CDR3 totals 13 residues. With 3 bases removed from V and 5 bases from J, the gap between germline ends came to 8 bases. CDR1 and CDR2 from the germline V gene are LNHDA and SQIVND (reference sequence). The DNA for the CDR3 is TGTGCCAGTAGTATCCAAGGGGATCAGCCCCAGCATTTT. Translated, it gives CASSIQGDQPQHF.

This chain connects TRBV15 to TRBJ1-2, with 7 bases fitting TRBD1. The CDR3 is made up of 15 amino acids. The germline gives CDR1 LNHNV, CDR2 YYDKDF (reference sequence). The ends lost 5 bases at V and 7 bases at J; junction bases unmatched: 13. The CDR3 DNA is TGTGCCACCAGCCCAGGGGTACAGGGGCTCGGTGGCTACACCTTC. This translates into CATSPGVQGLGGYTF.